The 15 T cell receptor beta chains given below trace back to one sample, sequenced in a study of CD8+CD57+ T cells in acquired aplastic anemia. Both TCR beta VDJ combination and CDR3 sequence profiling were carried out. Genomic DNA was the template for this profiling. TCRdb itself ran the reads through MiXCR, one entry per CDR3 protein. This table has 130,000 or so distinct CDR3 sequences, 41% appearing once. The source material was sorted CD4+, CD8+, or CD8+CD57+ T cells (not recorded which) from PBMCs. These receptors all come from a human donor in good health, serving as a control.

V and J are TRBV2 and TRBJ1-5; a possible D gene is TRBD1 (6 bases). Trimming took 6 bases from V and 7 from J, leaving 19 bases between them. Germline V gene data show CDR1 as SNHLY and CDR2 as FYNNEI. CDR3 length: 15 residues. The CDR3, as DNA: TGTGCCAGCAGCACCCTTCGGGGGCGCGAGCAGCCCCAGCATTTT. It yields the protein CASSTLRGREQPQHF. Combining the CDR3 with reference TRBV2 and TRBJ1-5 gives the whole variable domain EPEVTQTPSHQVTQMGQEVILRCVPISNHLYFYWYRQILGQKVEFLVSFYNNEISEKSEIFDDQFSVERPDGSNFTLKIRSTKLEDSAMYFCASSTLRGREQPQHFGDGTRLSIL.

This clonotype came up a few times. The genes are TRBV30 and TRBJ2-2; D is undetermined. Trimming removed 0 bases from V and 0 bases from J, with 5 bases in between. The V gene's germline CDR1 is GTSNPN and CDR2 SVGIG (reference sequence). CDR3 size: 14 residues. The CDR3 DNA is TGTGCCTGGAGTGTAACGACGAACACCGGGGAGCTGTTTTTT. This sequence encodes CAWSVTTNTGELFF.

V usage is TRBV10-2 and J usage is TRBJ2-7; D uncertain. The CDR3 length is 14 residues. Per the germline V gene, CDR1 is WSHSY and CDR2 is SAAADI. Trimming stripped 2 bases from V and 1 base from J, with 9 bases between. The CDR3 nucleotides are TGCGCCAGCAGTGAGCTATTGGATTCCTACGAGCAGTACTTC. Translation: CASSELLDSYEQYF.

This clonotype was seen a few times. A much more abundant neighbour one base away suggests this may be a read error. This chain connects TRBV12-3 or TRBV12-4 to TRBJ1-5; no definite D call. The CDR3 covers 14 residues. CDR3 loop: CPSSFSGYNQPQHF. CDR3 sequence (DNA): TGTCCCAGCAGTTTTTCGGGGTACAATCAGCCCCAGCATTTT.

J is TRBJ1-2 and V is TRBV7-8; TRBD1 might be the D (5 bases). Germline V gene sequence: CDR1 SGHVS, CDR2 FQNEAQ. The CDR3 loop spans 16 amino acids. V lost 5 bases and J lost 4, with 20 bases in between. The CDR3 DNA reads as TGTGCCAGCAGCCAAGAGGGCCAGGGAGGAATCTATGGCTACACCTTC. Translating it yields CASSQEGQGGIYGYTF.

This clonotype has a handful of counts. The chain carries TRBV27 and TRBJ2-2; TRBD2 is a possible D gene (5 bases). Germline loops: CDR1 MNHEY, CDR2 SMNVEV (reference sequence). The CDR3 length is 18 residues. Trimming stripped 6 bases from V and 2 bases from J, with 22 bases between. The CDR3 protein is CASSRESLRRENTGELFF. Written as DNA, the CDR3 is TGTGCCAGCAGCCGGGAAAGTCTTCGGCGCGAAAACACCGGGGAGCTGTTTTTT.

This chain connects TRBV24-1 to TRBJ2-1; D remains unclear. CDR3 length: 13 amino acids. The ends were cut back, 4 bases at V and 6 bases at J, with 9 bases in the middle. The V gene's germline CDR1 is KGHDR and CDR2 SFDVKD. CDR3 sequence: CATSEKPANEQFF. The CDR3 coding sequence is TGTGCCACCAGTGAAAAACCAGCCAATGAGCAGTTCTTC.

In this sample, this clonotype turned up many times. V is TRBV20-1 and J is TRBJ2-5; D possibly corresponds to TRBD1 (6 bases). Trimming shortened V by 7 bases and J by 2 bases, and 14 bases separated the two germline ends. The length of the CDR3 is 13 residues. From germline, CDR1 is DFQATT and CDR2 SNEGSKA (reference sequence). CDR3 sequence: CSVVGQLQETQYF. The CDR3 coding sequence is TGCAGTGTGGTAGGACAGCTTCAAGAGACCCAGTACTTC.

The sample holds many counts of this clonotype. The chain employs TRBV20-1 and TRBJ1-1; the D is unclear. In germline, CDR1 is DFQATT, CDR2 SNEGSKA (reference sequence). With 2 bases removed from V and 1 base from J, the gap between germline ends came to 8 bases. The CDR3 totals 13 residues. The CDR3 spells CSARHQANTEAFF. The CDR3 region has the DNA TGCAGTGCTAGACACCAAGCGAACACTGAAGCTTTCTTT.

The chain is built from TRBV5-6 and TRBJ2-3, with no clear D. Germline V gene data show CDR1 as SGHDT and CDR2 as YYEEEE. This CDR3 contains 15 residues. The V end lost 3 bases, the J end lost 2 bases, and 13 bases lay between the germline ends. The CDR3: CASSSIRRDTDTQYF. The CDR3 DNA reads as TGTGCCAGCAGCTCCATCCGGAGAGACACAGATACGCAGTATTTT.

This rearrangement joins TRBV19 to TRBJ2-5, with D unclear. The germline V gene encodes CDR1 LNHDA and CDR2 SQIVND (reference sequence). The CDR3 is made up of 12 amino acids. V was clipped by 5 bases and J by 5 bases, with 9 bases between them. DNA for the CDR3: TGTGCCAGTAGTGCCCCACGGGAGACCCAGTACTTC. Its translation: CASSAPRETQYF. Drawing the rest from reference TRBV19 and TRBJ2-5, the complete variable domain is DGGITQSPKYLFRKEGQNVTLSCEQNLNHDAMYWYRQDPGQGLRLIYYSQIVNDFQKGDIAEGYSVSREKKESFPLTVTSAQKNPTAFYLCASSAPRETQYFGPGTRLLVL.

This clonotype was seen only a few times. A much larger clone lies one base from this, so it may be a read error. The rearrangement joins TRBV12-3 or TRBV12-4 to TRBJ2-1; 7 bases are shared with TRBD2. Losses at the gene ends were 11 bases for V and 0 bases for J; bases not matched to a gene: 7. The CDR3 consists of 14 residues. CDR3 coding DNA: TGTGCCTGCAATAAGCGGGACTCCTACAATGAGCAGTTCTTC. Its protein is CACNKRDSYNEQFF.

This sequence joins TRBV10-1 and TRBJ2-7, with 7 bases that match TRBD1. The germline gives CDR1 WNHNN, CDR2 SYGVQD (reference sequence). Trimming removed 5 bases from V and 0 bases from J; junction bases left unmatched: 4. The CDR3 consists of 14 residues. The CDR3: CASSRQGSSYEQYF. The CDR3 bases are TGCGCCAGCAGTAGACAGGGTTCCTCCTACGAGCAGTACTTC.

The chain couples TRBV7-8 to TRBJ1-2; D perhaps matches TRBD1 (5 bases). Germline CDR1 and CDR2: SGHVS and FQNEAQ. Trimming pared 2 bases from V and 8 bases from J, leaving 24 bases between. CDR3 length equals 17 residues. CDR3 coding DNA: TGTGCCAGCAGCTTACCTGGACGCACAGGTCACCTAGGGGGCTACACCTTC. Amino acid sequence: CASSLPGRTGHLGGYTF.

CDR3 residues: CASSFGAGGRVSNEQFF. The CDR3, as DNA: TGTGCCAGCAGCTTTGGAGCGGGGGGGCGCGTCTCCAATGAGCAGTTCTTC. This sequence joins TRBV13 and TRBJ2-1; TRBD2 aligns across 10 bases. Germline V gives CDR1 PRHDT, CDR2 FYEKMQ (reference sequence). V lost 3 bases, J lost 6 bases, and 11 bases stayed unmatched. CDR3 size: 17 residues.